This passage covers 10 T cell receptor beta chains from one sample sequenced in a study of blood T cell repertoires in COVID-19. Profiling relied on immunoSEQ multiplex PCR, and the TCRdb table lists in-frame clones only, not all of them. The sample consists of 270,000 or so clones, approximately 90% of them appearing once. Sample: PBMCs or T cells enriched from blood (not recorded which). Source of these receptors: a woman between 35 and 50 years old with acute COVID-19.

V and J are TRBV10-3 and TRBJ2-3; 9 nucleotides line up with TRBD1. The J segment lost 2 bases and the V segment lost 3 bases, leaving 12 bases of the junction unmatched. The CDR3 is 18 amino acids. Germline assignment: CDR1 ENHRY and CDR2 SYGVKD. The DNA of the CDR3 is TGTGCCATCAGTGAAACAATTACAGGGGGCAGTTCCACAGATACGCAGTATTTT. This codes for CAISETITGGSSTDTQYF.

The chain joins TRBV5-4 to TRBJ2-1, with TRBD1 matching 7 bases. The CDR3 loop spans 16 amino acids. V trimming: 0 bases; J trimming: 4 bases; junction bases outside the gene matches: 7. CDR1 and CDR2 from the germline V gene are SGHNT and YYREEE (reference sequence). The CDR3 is CASSLAGQTSYNEQFF. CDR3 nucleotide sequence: TGTGCCAGCAGCTTGGCGGGACAGACCTCTTACAATGAGCAGTTCTTC.

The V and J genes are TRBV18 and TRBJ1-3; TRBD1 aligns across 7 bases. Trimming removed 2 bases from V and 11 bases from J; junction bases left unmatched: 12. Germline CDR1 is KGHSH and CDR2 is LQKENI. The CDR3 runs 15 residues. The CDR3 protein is CASSPIGTVDSPIYF. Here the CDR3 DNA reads TGTGCCAGCTCACCAATCGGGACAGTGGACTCCCCCATATATTTT.

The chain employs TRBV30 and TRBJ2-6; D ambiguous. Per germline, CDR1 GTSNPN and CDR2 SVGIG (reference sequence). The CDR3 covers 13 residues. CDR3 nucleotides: TGTGCGGGCCAGTCCTCTGGGGCCAACGTCCTGACTTTC. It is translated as CAGQSSGANVLTF.

The CDR3 DNA follows: TGTGCCAGTAGTATAGGCTCAGGGGTCCGTTCACCCCTCCACTTT. Protein product: CASSIGSGVRSPLHF. The chain is built from TRBV19 and TRBJ1-6; TRBD1 is a possible D gene (6 bases). V dropped 1 base and J dropped 9 bases, with 13 bases sitting between them. The germline V gene has CDR1 LNHDA and CDR2 SQIVND (reference sequence). The CDR3 consists of 15 residues.

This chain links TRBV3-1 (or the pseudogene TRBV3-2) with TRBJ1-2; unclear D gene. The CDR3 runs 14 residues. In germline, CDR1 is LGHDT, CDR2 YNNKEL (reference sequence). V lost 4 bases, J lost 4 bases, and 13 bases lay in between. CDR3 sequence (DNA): TGTGCCAGCAGCCGAGGAGGGCAGATCTATGGCTACACCTTC. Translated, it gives CASSRGGQIYGYTF.

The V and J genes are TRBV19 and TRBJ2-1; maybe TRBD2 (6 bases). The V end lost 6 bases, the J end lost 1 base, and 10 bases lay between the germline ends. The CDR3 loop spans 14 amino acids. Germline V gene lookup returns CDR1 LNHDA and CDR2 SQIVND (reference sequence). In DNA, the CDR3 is TGTGCCAGTAGCGGCGGGGCGTCCTACAATGAGCAGTTCTTC. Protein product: CASSGGASYNEQFF.

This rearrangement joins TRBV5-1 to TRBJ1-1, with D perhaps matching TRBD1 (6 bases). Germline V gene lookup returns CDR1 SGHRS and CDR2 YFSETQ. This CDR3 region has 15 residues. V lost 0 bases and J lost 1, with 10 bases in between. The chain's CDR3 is CASSLDRGANTEAFF. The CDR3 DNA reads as TGCGCCAGCAGCTTGGATCGGGGGGCGAACACTGAAGCTTTCTTT.

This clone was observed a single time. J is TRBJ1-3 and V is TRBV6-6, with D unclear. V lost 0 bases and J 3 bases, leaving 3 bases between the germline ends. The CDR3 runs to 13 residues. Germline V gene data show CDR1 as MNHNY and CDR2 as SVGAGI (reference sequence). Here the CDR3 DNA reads TGTGCCAGCAGTTACTCGAGTGGAAACACCATATATTTT. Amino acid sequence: CASSYSSGNTIYF.

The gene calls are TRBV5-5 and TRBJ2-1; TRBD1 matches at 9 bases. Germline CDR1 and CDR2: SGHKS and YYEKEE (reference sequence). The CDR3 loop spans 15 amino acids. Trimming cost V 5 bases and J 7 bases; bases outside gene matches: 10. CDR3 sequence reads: CASRPAGTGLNEQFF. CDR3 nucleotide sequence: TGTGCCAGCAGACCAGCCGGGACAGGGCTGAATGAGCAGTTCTTC.